The 32 T cell receptor beta chains below all came from one sample that was sequenced in a study of a mutant IDH1 vaccine in newly diagnosed glioma. Measured with immunoSEQ multiplex PCR; TCRdb has only the in-frame clones, and not every one. The sample has roughly 50,000 clones, 65% to 80% seen once. Stated time point: week 35, safety follow-up. It was 300 ug of mutant IDH1 20-mer peptide that made up each vaccine dose, given with topical imiquimod. Antigens for these TCRs are unknown. Sequenced material: PBMCs, taken from a glioma patient whose treatment included an IDH1 peptide vaccine. These receptors were collected from a man in his forties with glioma.

The gene calls are TRBV5-1 and TRBJ1-1; D is unresolved. Trimming took 2 bases from V and 1 from J, leaving 12 bases between them. Germline V gene data show CDR1 as SGHRS and CDR2 as YFSETQ. The CDR3 has 15 residues. The CDR3 nucleotides are TGCGCCAGCAGCTTAGCCGACGGCCCGAACACTGAAGCTTTCTTT. The encoded protein is CASSLADGPNTEAFF.

This clone showed up just once. The genes are TRBV18 and TRBJ2-5, with a weak D call TRBD2 (5 bases). Germline V lookup: CDR1 KGHSH, CDR2 LQKENI. V was shortened by 0 bases and J by 8 bases, with 13 bases between the two germline ends. The CDR3 loop spans 14 amino acids. CDR3 sequence (DNA): TGTGCCAGCTCACCACCGCCTGCGGGCGCCACCCAGTACTTC. This encodes CASSPPPAGATQYF.

The CDR3 region has the DNA TGCAGCGTTGTGGACAGGTCCACTGAAGCTTTCTTT. Translated: CSVVDRSTEAFF. The rearrangement uses TRBV29-1 and TRBJ1-1; 7 bases map to TRBD1. J gave up 4 bases and V 4 bases, and 3 bases lay outside the gene matches. Germline V gene data show CDR1 as SQVTM and CDR2 as ANQGSEA. The CDR3 sequence is 12 residues long.

The chain is built from TRBV6-5 and TRBJ1-2; D remains ambiguous. Per the germline V gene, CDR1 is MNHEY and CDR2 is SVGAGI. The V end lost 0 bases, the J end lost 2 bases, and 10 bases lay between the germline ends. This CDR3 region has 15 residues. The chain's CDR3 is CASSYSFGLNYGYTF. CDR3 coding DNA: TGTGCCAGCAGTTACTCGTTCGGACTGAACTATGGCTACACCTTC.

This clone was counted between two and nine times. The V and J genes are TRBV5-1 and TRBJ2-2; TRBD1 or TRBD2 may be the D gene (5 bases each). Germline loops: CDR1 SGHRS, CDR2 YFSETQ. This CDR3 is built from 17 residues. The V gene lost 6 bases and the J gene lost 2 bases, with 20 bases spanning the gap. The DNA for the CDR3 is TGCGCCAGCACCCTGAGGGTAGGGGCCCTTAACACCGGGGAGCTGTTTTTT. Protein sequence: CASTLRVGALNTGELFF. Full variable domain (outside the CDR3, taken from reference TRBV5-1 and TRBJ2-2): KAGVTQTPRYLIKTRGQQVTLSCSPISGHRSVSWYQQTPGQGLQFLFEYFSETQRNKGNFPGRFSGRQFSNSRSEMNVSTLELGDSALYLCASTLRVGALNTGELFFGEGSRLTVL.

V and J are TRBV4-2 and TRBJ1-2; no firm D call. Trimming took 0 bases from V and 6 from J, leaving 14 bases between them. Germline values: CDR1 LGHNA, CDR2 YNFKEQ. CDR3 length equals 15 residues. CDR3 nucleotide sequence: TGTGCCAGCAGCCAAGACTTCTTAATTCGGGATGGCTACACCTTC. It yields the protein CASSQDFLIRDGYTF.

The chain joins TRBV27 to TRBJ2-2; D call uncertain. The V end was cut by 5 bases, the J end by 2 bases, with 15 bases between. The CDR3 has 16 amino acids. CDR1 is MNHEY, CDR2 SMNVEV, per germline (reference sequence). CDR3 in DNA: TGTGCCAGCAGTATTAGGACCCGATTAAACACCGGGGAGCTGTTTTTT. Amino acid sequence: CASSIRTRLNTGELFF.

The chain has TRBV7-8 and TRBJ1-2; no reliable D call. Trimming removed 1 base from V and 2 bases from J, with 8 bases in between. Germline lookup yields CDR1 SGHVS and CDR2 FQNEAQ. This CDR3 is built from 14 residues. In DNA, the CDR3 is TGTGCCAGCAGCTTAGAGGGCCTGAACTATGGCTACACCTTC. Its translation: CASSLEGLNYGYTF.

CDR3 protein: CASSIDTSDRFYGYTF. The DNA of the CDR3 is TGTGCCAGTAGTATAGATACATCGGACAGATTCTATGGCTACACCTTC. This chain uses TRBV19 with TRBJ1-2; D is perhaps TRBD1 (6 bases). Trimming shortened V by 0 bases and J by 4 bases, and 15 bases separated the two germline ends. Per germline, CDR1 LNHDA and CDR2 SQIVND (reference sequence). This CDR3 comprises 16 residues.

V and J are TRBV10-1 and TRBJ2-3; the match to TRBD2 covers 7 bases. The V gene end was trimmed by 3 bases and the J gene end by 4 bases; junction bases not matched to a gene: 13. The CDR3 has 17 residues. Germline V CDR1 and CDR2: WNHNN, SYGVQD (reference sequence). The DNA for the CDR3 is TGCGCCAGCAGTGATTTTTTGGAGGAGACTAGCCCAGATACGCAGTATTTT. It encodes CASSDFLEETSPDTQYF.

The CDR3 sequence is CASSPSGLAGDGDTDTQYF. The CDR3 bases are TGTGCCAGCAGCCCAAGTGGACTAGCGGGGGACGGAGACACAGATACGCAGTATTTT. The rearrangement uses TRBV4-2 and TRBJ2-3; 13 bases match TRBD2. The CDR3 is made up of 19 amino acids. V was clipped by 4 bases and J by 2 bases; unmatched bases: 12. Looked up from germline, CDR1 is LGHNA and CDR2 is YNFKEQ.

This clone was seen more than once but under ten times. V usage is TRBV6-1 and J usage is TRBJ1-5; a possible D gene is TRBD1 (5 bases). Germline CDR1 MNHNS, CDR2 SASEGT. There are 14 residues in the CDR3. The V and J ends lost 2 bases and 3 bases respectively, with 8 bases between them. CDR3 DNA sequence: TGTGCCAGCAGTGAATGGGGGGTCAATCAGCCCCAGCATTTT. Encoded protein: CASSEWGVNQPQHF.

The V and J genes are TRBV5-8 and TRBJ1-4; D unresolved. V lost 3 bases and J lost 8, with 17 bases in between. This CDR3 contains 15 residues. Germline V gene sequence: CDR1 SGHTS, CDR2 YDEGEE. CDR3 loop: CASSSARAPQEKLFF. The CDR3 region has the DNA TGTGCCAGCAGCTCAGCCAGAGCTCCCCAGGAAAAACTGTTTTTT.

This clone has just a few counts. No conserved phenylalanine or tryptophan ends this CDR3, so it is likely a read error. Because the CDR3's place on the DNA is in doubt, the DNA is left out and the CDR3 is given as listed by TCRdb. The J gene is TRBJ1-4, the V gene TRBV21-1; the D call of TRBD1 is as the table states it, not checked on the DNA. TRBV21-1 is a known pseudogene. The CDR3 is 10 amino acids long, termini counted. The CDR3: CASIRQVKQG.

This clone was seen once. The rearrangement uses TRBV6-1 and TRBJ2-7, with D unresolved. Looked up from germline, CDR1 is MNHNS and CDR2 is SASEGT. Trimming took 4 bases from V and 2 from J, leaving 18 bases between them. The CDR3 spans 16 residues. The CDR3 sequence: CASSVESIPTPYEQYF. CDR3 coding DNA: TGTGCCAGCAGTGTCGAATCGATACCCACTCCCTACGAGCAGTACTTC.

The chain links TRBV18 to TRBJ2-2; 11 bases are shared with TRBD1. Germline V gene sequence: CDR1 KGHSH, CDR2 LQKENI. J gave up 5 bases and V 5 bases, and 7 bases lay outside the gene matches. The CDR3 length is 16 residues. CDR3 DNA sequence: TGTGCCAGCTCATGGACAGGGGGCAAAGAGACCGGGGAGCTGTTTTTT. Residues: CASSWTGGKETGELFF. The entire variable domain, with the rest obtained from reference TRBV18 and TRBJ2-2, is as follows: NAGVMQNPRHLVRRRGQEARLRCSPMKGHSHVYWYRQLPEEGLKFMVYLQKENIIDESGMPKERFSAEFPKEGPSILRIQQVVRGDSAAYFCASSWTGGKETGELFFGEGSRLTVL.

This rearrangement joins TRBV10-3 to TRBJ2-7; D ambiguous. The V gene's germline CDR1 is ENHRY and CDR2 SYGVKD. The length of the CDR3 is 11 residues. Trimming pared 6 bases from V and 4 bases from J, leaving 7 bases between. The CDR3 DNA reads as TGTGCCATCAGCTCCAGGTACGAGCAGTACTTC. Protein product: CAISSRYEQYF.

The chain uses TRBV2 and TRBJ1-4; a possible D gene is TRBD1 (5 bases). The germline gives CDR1 SNHLY, CDR2 FYNNEI. The CDR3 has 15 amino acids. The ends were cut back, 8 bases at V and 5 bases at J, with 18 bases in the middle. The CDR3 DNA is TGTGCCAGCGATTCCCCCACGGCAGGGAATGAAAAACTGTTTTTT. This gives the protein CASDSPTAGNEKLFF.

The CDR3 loop is CASSELEGVRPDSNSPLHF. In DNA form, the CDR3 reads TGTGCCAGCAGTGAGTTAGAGGGGGTGAGGCCGGACAGCAATTCACCCCTCCACTTT. The gene calls are TRBV2 and TRBJ1-6; D might be TRBD1 (6 bases). The CDR3 extends over 19 amino acids. Germline CDR1 and CDR2: SNHLY and FYNNEI. Between the trimmed V and J ends, which lost 3 bases and 7 bases, there was a span of 25 bases. Complete variable domain (other parts from reference TRBV2 and TRBJ1-6): EPEVTQTPSHQVTQMGQEVILRCVPISNHLYFYWYRQILGQKVEFLVSFYNNEISEKSEIFDDQFSVERPDGSNFTLKIRSTKLEDSAMYFCASSELEGVRPDSNSPLHFGNGTRLTVT.

V and J are TRBV2 and TRBJ1-1, with D possibly matching TRBD1 (5 bases). Germline loops: CDR1 SNHLY, CDR2 FYNNEI. Between the trimmed V and J ends, which lost 10 bases and 5 bases, there was a span of 20 bases. The CDR3 is made up of 14 amino acids. The CDR3 here is CAIQGGASGTEAFF. CDR3 nucleotides: TGTGCCATCCAAGGTGGGGCAAGTGGGACTGAAGCTTTCTTT.

This clone was observed once. V and J are TRBV5-1 and TRBJ2-2; D possibly corresponds to TRBD2 (6 bases). Trimming removed 3 bases at V and 0 bases at J, with 9 bases between. Germline V gene sequence: CDR1 SGHRS, CDR2 YFSETQ. CDR3 length: 15 residues. The CDR3 nucleotides read TGCGCCAGCAGCTCCGGGGGAGCGAACACCGGGGAGCTGTTTTTT. This codes for CASSSGGANTGELFF.

This chain joins TRBV5-4 and TRBJ1-2, with D perhaps matching TRBD1 (5 bases). Trimming left V 0 bases short and J 4 bases short, with 10 bases between. The CDR3 is 14 amino acids. CDR1 and CDR2 (germline): SGHNT, YYREEE (reference sequence). For the CDR3, the DNA is TGTGCCAGCAGCTTGGGACAGACCGTCTATGGCTACACCTTC. Translated: CASSLGQTVYGYTF.

In this sample, this clone turned up a few times. The genes are TRBV5-1 and TRBJ1-2; the D is unclear. Germline CDR1 SGHRS, CDR2 YFSETQ. Trimming cost V 1 base and J 3 bases, with 7 bases left between them. The CDR3 is made up of 13 amino acids. DNA for the CDR3: TGCGCCAGCAGCTTGAGTGGGGACTATGGCTACACCTTC. Its translation is CASSLSGDYGYTF.

The chain combines TRBV5-1 with TRBJ2-1; D uncertain. With 0 bases removed from V and 8 bases from J, the gap between germline ends came to 6 bases. The CDR3 runs to 12 residues. Germline V lookup: CDR1 SGHRS, CDR2 YFSETQ. The CDR3 loop is CASSLVADEQFF. The CDR3 bases are TGCGCCAGCAGCTTGGTGGCCGATGAGCAGTTCTTC.

The V gene is TRBV9, the J gene TRBJ1-1, with TRBD1 identical over 10 bases. Germline V lookup: CDR1 SGDLS, CDR2 YYNGEE. V dropped 9 bases and J dropped 4; count of bases not matched to a gene: 6. There are 13 residues in the CDR3. DNA of the CDR3: TGTGCCACTGCCCGGGACAGGGGCACTGAAGCTTTCTTT. It yields the protein CATARDRGTEAFF. The full variable domain, in which reference TRBV9 and TRBJ1-1 provide the parts outside the CDR3, is DSGVTQTPKHLITATGQRVTLRCSPRSGDLSVYWYQQSLDQGLQFLIQYYNGEERAKGNILERFSAQQFPDLHSELNLSSLELGDSALYFCATARDRGTEAFFGQGTRLTVV.

The table lists this clone with a few counts. The genes are TRBV9 and TRBJ1-1; D is uncertain. This CDR3 contains 13 residues. Germline V gene lookup returns CDR1 SGDLS and CDR2 YYNGEE. The V and J ends lost 0 bases and 6 bases respectively, with 9 bases between them. CDR3 DNA: TGTGCCAGCAGCGTAGAAGGTAGTTCTGAAGCTTTCTTT. It specifies CASSVEGSSEAFF. Looking up the rest from reference TRBV9 and TRBJ1-1 gives the full variable domain: DSGVTQTPKHLITATGQRVTLRCSPRSGDLSVYWYQQSLDQGLQFLIQYYNGEERAKGNILERFSAQQFPDLHSELNLSSLELGDSALYFCASSVEGSSEAFFGQGTRLTVV.

The chain joins TRBV5-1 to TRBJ1-1, with 8 nucleotides matching TRBD1. J lost 7 bases, V lost 3 bases, and 11 bases had no gene match. CDR1 SGHRS and CDR2 YFSETQ come from the germline V gene. The CDR3 has 15 amino acids. CDR3 sequence: CASSWGTGIRSEAFF. The CDR3 DNA sequence: TGCGCCAGCAGCTGGGGGACAGGCATAAGGAGTGAAGCTTTCTTT.

The V and J genes are TRBV13 and TRBJ2-7; TRBD2 matches 10 bases. Per germline, CDR1 PRHDT and CDR2 FYEKMQ (reference sequence). The CDR3 consists of 13 residues. V gave up 6 bases and J gave up 7 bases; unmatched junction bases: 6. The CDR3 region is CASSSGTSEEQYF. The DNA for the CDR3 is TGTGCCAGCAGTTCCGGGACTAGCGAAGAGCAGTACTTC.

This clone is a singleton in its sample. The chain couples TRBV5-1 to TRBJ2-3; 10 nucleotides line up with TRBD2. Germline CDR1 SGHRS, CDR2 YFSETQ. This CDR3 has 17 residues. The trim removed 2 bases at V and 1 base at J, leaving 7 bases unmatched. In nucleotides, the CDR3 is TGCGCCAGCAGCTTCACTAGCGGGGTTTTGGGCACAGATACGCAGTATTTT. Its translation is CASSFTSGVLGTDTQYF.

The J gene is TRBJ1-1, the V gene TRBV6-1; D is unresolved. This CDR3 is built from 13 residues. Per germline, CDR1 MNHNS and CDR2 SASEGT. Trimming took 5 bases from V and 1 from J, leaving 8 bases between them. The CDR3 spells CASSPWGNTEAFF. DNA for the CDR3: TGTGCCAGCAGTCCTTGGGGGAACACTGAAGCTTTCTTT.

This clone has a single count. The V and J genes are TRBV6-5 and TRBJ1-1; D remains unclear. Germline V gene data show CDR1 as MNHEY and CDR2 as SVGAGI. The CDR3 runs to 13 residues. The V end lost 4 bases, the J end lost 4 bases, and 10 bases lay between the germline ends. This CDR3 is CASSSGSGTEAFF. CDR3 in DNA: TGTGCCAGCAGTTCGGGTAGTGGCACTGAAGCTTTCTTT.

This clone was counted a few times. The V gene is TRBV4-1, the J gene TRBJ1-1, with unresolved D. The CDR3 contains 12 residues. CDR1 and CDR2 (germline): MGHRA, YSYEKL. Trimming stripped 6 bases from V and 0 bases from J, with 5 bases between. The CDR3 DNA sequence: TGCGCCAGCAGAGGAATGAACACTGAAGCTTTCTTT. Translated: CASRGMNTEAFF.